The subject of this entry is one T cell receptor beta chain. Trimming removed 5 bases at V and 7 bases at J, with 12 bases between. CDR3 size: 13 residues. Per germline, CDR1 SGHTA and CDR2 FQGNSA. One entry per CDR3 protein, called by TCRdb with MiXCR from the RT-PCR reads. The data hold 650,000 to 800,000 distinct CDR3 sequences, with 14% observed a single time. The sequenced material came from memory CD4+ T cells from blood. The clonotype was recovered from a female donor in good health, serving as a healthy control. The chain carries TRBV7-2 and TRBJ1-5, with D possibly matching TRBD1 (6 bases). CDR3 in DNA: TGTGCCAGCAGCCGGTACAGGGCCCAGCCCCAGCATTTT. Translation gives CASSRYRAQPQHF.